The 29 T cell receptor beta chains given below trace back to one sample, sequenced in a study of T cell responses to AZD1222 COVID-19 vaccine (dated by TCRdb to the early 2020s). The library came from the immunoSEQ multiplex PCR assay. In its TCRdb copy, this immuneACCESS table keeps in-frame sequences only and misses some clones. Where compared with another copy, unresolved V genes explain less than half of these, and the others have no known cause. The sample data list about 75,000 clones, and around 88% of these were observed just once. The ten biggest clones cover more than 8.5% of the sample. The intended sense of this specimen's time point label: about 28 days (+/-7) after the second vaccine dose. According to the study, the label for this sample's treatment or condition signals: meningococcal conjugate vaccine given as trial control. Sequencing used peripheral blood, obtained 28 days after the second dose of the MenACWY control vaccine. These receptor sequences come from an adult who received the MenACWY meningococcal vaccine as a control.

The CDR3 protein is CAYTTGSGAYSNQPQHF. The CDR3 DNA reads as TGTGCCTACACTACAGGGAGCGGGGCTTATAGCAATCAGCCCCAGCATTTT. This rearrangement joins TRBV30 to TRBJ1-5, with D possibly TRBD1 on 6 matching bases. CDR1 is GTSNPN, CDR2 SVGIG, per germline (reference sequence). The CDR3 covers 17 residues. V shed 7 bases and J shed 0 bases, with 22 bases lying between them.

V and J are TRBV20-1 and TRBJ2-3; no firm D call. The germline V gene has CDR1 DFQATT and CDR2 SNEGSKA (reference sequence). The ends were cut back, 6 bases at V and 4 bases at J, with 8 bases in the middle. CDR3 length equals 11 residues. The CDR3 sequence is CSAQRADTQYF. CDR3 coding DNA: TGCAGTGCCCAAAGGGCAGATACGCAGTATTTT.

This rearrangement joins TRBV4-1 to TRBJ1-6, with 7 bases that match TRBD1. The CDR3 loop spans 19 amino acids. The J segment lost 5 bases and the V segment lost 1 base, leaving 14 bases of the junction unmatched. Germline V gene lookup returns CDR1 MGHRA and CDR2 YSYEKL. The CDR3 region has the DNA TGCGCCAGCAGCCAAGTTTTCGCACCGGGACAGCGACATAATTCACCCCTCCACTTT. This encodes CASSQVFAPGQRHNSPLHF.

This rearrangement joins TRBV18 to TRBJ2-5, with TRBD2 as a possible D gene (6 bases). CDR1 and CDR2 (germline): KGHSH, LQKENI. The ends were cut back, 3 bases at V and 4 bases at J, with 6 bases in the middle. The length of the CDR3 is 12 residues. The CDR3 DNA sequence: TGTGCCAGCTCACCGGGGGGAGAGACCCAGTACTTC. Amino acids: CASSPGGETQYF.

The chain is built from TRBV9 and TRBJ2-3; D gene uncertain. Germline CDR1 and CDR2: SGDLS and YYNGEE. Between the trimmed V and J ends, which lost 3 bases and 2 bases, there was a span of 13 bases. CDR3 length: 15 amino acids. The CDR3: CASSAGPLDTDTQYF. DNA for the CDR3: TGTGCCAGCAGCGCCGGGCCTCTCGACACAGATACGCAGTATTTT.

This sequence joins TRBV19 and TRBJ1-3; possible D gene TRBD1, 5 bases. This CDR3 region has 12 residues. Trimming pared 8 bases from V and 8 bases from J, leaving 13 bases between. Germline values: CDR1 LNHDA, CDR2 SQIVND (reference sequence). The CDR3 DNA sequence: TGTGCCAGTTGGGGCAGGGCACACACCATATATTTT. Its protein product is CASWGRAHTIYF. The full variable domain, rest sourced from reference TRBV19 and TRBJ1-3, is DGGITQSPKYLFRKEGQNVTLSCEQNLNHDAMYWYRQDPGQGLRLIYYSQIVNDFQKGDIAEGYSVSREKKESFPLTVTSAQKNPTAFYLCASWGRAHTIYFGEGSWLTVV.

This clone has only a few counts. The chain has TRBV6-5 and TRBJ2-2; D is unclear. V lost 6 bases and J lost 13, with 15 bases in between. The CDR3 covers 12 residues. CDR1 is MNHEY, CDR2 SVGAGI, per germline. CDR3 sequence: CASSRAVYGLFF. The CDR3 DNA reads as TGTGCCAGCAGCCGAGCCGTTTACGGGCTGTTTTTT.

For the CDR3, the DNA is TGCGCCAGCAGCCAAGGAAGGACGGCTGGAAACACCATATATTTT. Its translation: CASSQGRTAGNTIYF. The genes are TRBV4-1 and TRBJ1-3; no clear D gene. Trimming removed 1 base from V and 2 bases from J, with 9 bases in between. The CDR3 totals 15 residues. Germline assignment: CDR1 MGHRA and CDR2 YSYEKL.

This chain connects TRBV29-1 to TRBJ1-2; no firm D call. Trimming left V 7 bases short and J 1 base short, with 16 bases between. CDR3 length equals 14 residues. CDR1 and CDR2 (germline): SQVTM, ANQGSEA. The CDR3 DNA follows: TGCAGCGCCCGAGGGTCAGAGCGTAACTATGGCTACACCTTC. Protein sequence: CSARGSERNYGYTF.

The rearrangement links TRBV3-1 (or the pseudogene TRBV3-2) to TRBJ1-3, with 9 bases fitting TRBD1. Germline CDR1 is LGHDT and CDR2 is YNNKEL (reference sequence). V shed 3 bases and J 1 base; nucleotides not matched to a gene: 7. The CDR3 is 17 amino acids. The CDR3 sequence is CASSQSGQGTSGNTIYF. Here the CDR3 DNA reads TGTGCCAGCAGCCAGTCGGGACAGGGCACTTCTGGAAACACCATATATTTT.

This clone was observed a few times. This chain uses TRBV4-1 with TRBJ2-2; 9 bases agree with TRBD1. This CDR3 is built from 18 residues. In germline, CDR1 is MGHRA, CDR2 YSYEKL. The V gene end was trimmed by 4 bases and the J gene end by 0 bases; junction bases not matched to a gene: 9. Written as DNA, the CDR3 is TGCGCCAGCAGCCCGATACGGGGGACAGGGACGAACACCGGGGAGCTGTTTTTT. This translates into CASSPIRGTGTNTGELFF.

This chain's CDR3 is CASKAGGTASYEQYF. In nucleotides, the CDR3 is TGTGCCAGCAAGGCCGGGGGAACAGCCTCCTACGAGCAGTACTTC. The rearrangement uses TRBV6-4 and TRBJ2-7, with a weak D call TRBD2 (6 bases). The germline V gene encodes CDR1 MRHNA and CDR2 SNTAGT. The V end was cut by 7 bases, the J end by 0 bases, with 16 bases between. The length of the CDR3 is 15 residues.

The chain uses TRBV30 and TRBJ2-1; TRBD2 is a possible D gene (5 bases). The CDR3 is made up of 15 amino acids. CDR1 and CDR2 from the germline V gene are GTSNPN and SVGIG (reference sequence). The ends were cut back, 2 bases at V and 2 bases at J, with 13 bases in the middle. DNA of the CDR3: TGTGCCTGGAGTATCCGGGAAACACCCTACAATGAGCAGTTCTTC. Translating it yields CAWSIRETPYNEQFF.

The chain uses TRBV6-6 and TRBJ1-6; 9 bases agree with TRBD1. V shed 6 bases and J 13 bases; nucleotides not matched to a gene: 10. The CDR3 sequence is 14 residues long. In germline, CDR1 is MNHNY, CDR2 SVGAGI (reference sequence). The CDR3 region has the DNA TGTGCCAGCAGCTTACAGGGACAGGGAAATCCCCTCCACTTT. Translation: CASSLQGQGNPLHF.

DNA of the CDR3: TGTGCCAGCAGTTCGCAGGGTGAGGGGTACCAAGAGACCCAGTACTTC. Its translation: CASSSQGEGYQETQYF. This chain connects TRBV6-6 to TRBJ2-5, with D possibly called TRBD1 or TRBD2 (5 bases each). V was trimmed by 4 bases and J by 0 bases, leaving 15 bases between them. Looked up from germline, CDR1 is MNHNY and CDR2 is SVGAGI (reference sequence). The CDR3 has 16 amino acids.

The genes are TRBV12-5 and TRBJ1-5, with a possible D match to TRBD1 (6 bases). V shed 8 bases and J shed 0 bases, with 17 bases lying between them. Germline V gene lookup returns CDR1 LGHNT and CDR2 FRNRAP. This CDR3 has 16 amino acids. This CDR3 reads CASFARGRYSNQPQHF. In nucleotides, the CDR3 is TGTGCTAGTTTTGCCAGGGGCCGATATAGCAATCAGCCCCAGCATTTT.

The V call is TRBV24-1, the J call TRBJ2-1; no clear D gene. CDR3 size: 16 residues. The V and J ends lost 4 bases and 2 bases respectively, with 14 bases between them. Germline CDR1 KGHDR, CDR2 SFDVKD. The CDR3 region is CATSDRLSAPYNEQFF. Here the CDR3 DNA reads TGTGCCACCAGTGACCGTTTATCAGCCCCCTACAATGAGCAGTTCTTC.

The chain carries TRBV12-3 or TRBV12-4 and TRBJ2-7; D is unclear. The CDR3 loop spans 11 amino acids. V lost 3 bases and J lost 5, with 5 bases in between. CDR3 region: CASSFLDEQYF. CDR3 nucleotides: TGTGCCAGCAGTTTCCTCGACGAGCAGTACTTC.

The V call is TRBV7-8, the J call TRBJ2-1; 10 nucleotides align to TRBD2. The V gene's germline CDR1 is SGHVS and CDR2 FQNEAQ. V was pared by 4 bases and J by 6 bases, with 6 bases of the junction left unmatched. This CDR3 has 15 amino acids. The CDR3 spells CASSSGLASPNEQFF. DNA of the CDR3: TGTGCCAGCAGCTCGGGACTAGCGTCTCCCAATGAGCAGTTCTTC.

The V gene is TRBV7-9, the J gene TRBJ2-7; D is perhaps TRBD1 (6 bases). The germline V gene has CDR1 SEHNR and CDR2 FQNEAQ (reference sequence). CDR3 length equals 14 residues. Trimming stripped 5 bases from V and 4 bases from J, with 15 bases between. CDR3 protein: CASSLPRDTYEQYF. CDR3 DNA: TGTGCCAGCAGCCTCCCCCGGGACACGTACGAGCAGTACTTC.

The chain carries TRBV2 and TRBJ1-1, with 10 positions matching TRBD1. V trimming: 0 bases; J trimming: 6 bases; junction bases outside the gene matches: 7. The CDR3 contains 16 residues. Germline V CDR1 and CDR2: SNHLY, FYNNEI. For the CDR3, the DNA is TGTGCCAGCAGTGAAGCGGGGGGACAGGGGATACCTGAAGCTTTCTTT. It is translated as CASSEAGGQGIPEAFF.

This chain joins TRBV7-2 and TRBJ2-3, with TRBD2 matching 7 bases. CDR1 SGHTA and CDR2 FQGNSA come from the germline V gene. Trimming at V came to 3 bases and at J to 3 bases, leaving 6 bases not matched to a gene. The CDR3 sequence is 15 residues long. The CDR3 reads CASSFFGGGTDTQYF. The CDR3 DNA sequence: TGTGCCAGCAGCTTTTTCGGGGGAGGGACAGATACGCAGTATTTT.

This chain links TRBV19 with TRBJ2-7, with D possibly being TRBD1 (6 bases). The CDR3 runs to 14 residues. Germline V lookup: CDR1 LNHDA, CDR2 SQIVND (reference sequence). Trimming pared 6 bases from V and 6 bases from J, leaving 18 bases between. The CDR3 is CASSVQGGLGEQYF. Written as DNA, the CDR3 is TGTGCCAGTAGCGTACAGGGTGGGCTAGGCGAGCAGTACTTC.

In nucleotides, the CDR3 is TGTGCCAGCAGTCCGGCAGGGACAGGGGGCAAGGATGAGCAGTTCTTC. Its protein product is CASSPAGTGGKDEQFF. The V and J genes are TRBV27 and TRBJ2-1, with 12 nucleotides matching TRBD1. The CDR3 has 16 amino acids. V gave up 5 bases and J gave up 8 bases; unmatched junction bases: 10. Germline assignment: CDR1 MNHEY and CDR2 SMNVEV (reference sequence).

The rearrangement uses TRBV6-5 and TRBJ1-2; 7 positions agree with TRBD1. Germline V CDR1 and CDR2: MNHEY, SVGAGI. This CDR3 spans 16 amino acids. The trim removed 4 bases at V and 7 bases at J, leaving 15 bases unmatched. CDR3 amino acids: CASSFAYLTGRGGYTF. DNA of the CDR3: TGTGCCAGCAGTTTCGCCTACCTGACAGGGAGGGGTGGCTACACCTTC.

The chain carries TRBV28 and TRBJ1-5; D call uncertain. Trimming cost V 2 bases and J 4 bases, with 9 bases left between them. Germline V gene lookup returns CDR1 MDHEN and CDR2 SYDVKM. The CDR3 length is 14 residues. CDR3 region: CASSLDQVNQPQHF. As DNA, the CDR3 is TGTGCCAGCAGTTTAGATCAGGTAAATCAGCCCCAGCATTTT.

The chain uses TRBV5-1 and TRBJ1-6, with a weak D call TRBD1 (5 bases). V lost 2 bases and J 8 bases, leaving 17 bases between the germline ends. Germline V CDR1 and CDR2: SGHRS, YFSETQ. There are 16 residues in the CDR3. DNA for the CDR3: TGCGCCAGCAGCTTACTGGGGGGAATGACGCATTCACCCCTCCACTTT. It codes for CASSLLGGMTHSPLHF.

The V and J genes are TRBV28 and TRBJ2-1; D assignment may be TRBD1 or TRBD2 (6 bases each). CDR1 MDHEN and CDR2 SYDVKM come from the germline V gene. V lost 6 bases, J lost 6 bases, and 21 bases lay in between. The CDR3 has 16 residues. The CDR3 here is CASSNLVWGATNEQFF. The CDR3 DNA sequence: TGTGCCAGCAGCAACCTAGTATGGGGGGCTACCAATGAGCAGTTCTTC.

The V gene is TRBV29-1, the J gene TRBJ2-5; weak D call: TRBD1 (6 bases). CDR3 size: 12 residues. Germline V lookup: CDR1 SQVTM, CDR2 ANQGSEA. V was clipped by 5 bases and J by 2 bases, with 9 bases between them. The CDR3 DNA sequence: TGCAGCGTTCGGACAGCTCAAGAGACCCAGTACTTC. It codes for CSVRTAQETQYF.